This T cell receptor beta chain came from a study of T cells in Graves' hyperthyroidism and ophthalmopathy. Study-level background: Peripheral blood was drawn at first diagnosis, prior to all treatment.

Template material for amplifying TCR beta CDR3 regions consisted of RNA transcripts. The HTBI primer set drove a first-round RT-PCR of the TCR CDR3. TCRdb reprocessed the multiplex PCR reads with MiXCR, giving one entry per CDR3 protein. The sample lists roughly 800,000 distinct CDR3 sequences; roughly 37% were seen once. V was shortened by 3 bases and J by 3 bases, with 11 bases between the two germline ends. The CDR3 loop spans 14 amino acids. Germline CDR1 and CDR2: MNHEY and SVGAGI. The sample consisted of blood. The receptor was isolated from a man between 18 and 35 years old with Graves' hyperthyroidism. The rearrangement links TRBV6-5 to TRBJ1-2; D is undetermined. The CDR3 protein is CASSYGSGHYGYTF. CDR3 DNA sequence: TGTGCCAGCAGTTATGGATCCGGCCACTATGGCTACACCTTC.